The 18 T cell receptor beta chains below come from one sample, sequenced in a study of OX40 agonist ivuxolimab in advanced cancers. Only in-frame clones appear in the TCRdb table, and some are missing; sequencing was by immunoSEQ multiplex PCR. Here the sample spans fewer than 80,000 clones, 89% being singletons. The source material was CD4+ or CD8+ T cells sorted from blood, sampled in a trial of the OX40 agonist ivuxolimab. These receptors were taken from an adult with an advanced solid tumor such as melanoma, head and neck, liver or kidney cancer.

The chain couples TRBV4-1 to TRBJ2-5, with 9 bases fitting TRBD2. The DNA end is a closer match to TRBJ2-7, so the J assignment may be wrong. Germline V lookup: CDR1 MGHRA, CDR2 YSYEKL. The CDR3 has 15 residues. This CDR3 is CASSQVSSGAYEQYF. The CDR3 DNA follows: TGCGCCAGCAGCCAAGTCTCTAGCGGGGCTTACGAGCAGTACTTC.

The V gene is TRBV2, the J gene TRBJ2-1; unclear D gene. V lost 3 bases and J 14 bases, leaving 14 bases between the germline ends. The length of the CDR3 is 12 residues. Germline-derived CDR1 and CDR2 are SNHLY and FYNNEI. CDR3 in amino acids: CASSDGSPREFF. The CDR3 region has the DNA TGTGCCAGCAGTGACGGCTCCCCACGGGAGTTCTTC.

CDR3 in DNA: TGCGCCAGCAGCCACCGGGACTCTCCGTCCTACGAGCAGTACTTC. This codes for CASSHRDSPSYEQYF. The chain employs TRBV4-1 and TRBJ2-7, with D possibly TRBD2 on 6 matching bases. The germline V gene has CDR1 MGHRA and CDR2 YSYEKL. Trimming pared 3 bases from V and 1 base from J, leaving 13 bases between. The CDR3 loop spans 15 amino acids.

The rearrangement joins TRBV19 to TRBJ2-7; D is unresolved. Germline V gives CDR1 LNHDA, CDR2 SQIVND (reference sequence). V was trimmed by 5 bases and J by 3 bases, leaving 11 bases between them. This CDR3 is built from 13 residues. CDR3: CASSAAAYYEQYF. Here the CDR3 DNA reads TGTGCCAGTAGTGCGGCGGCCTACTACGAGCAGTACTTC. The full variable domain, in which reference TRBV19 and TRBJ2-7 provide the parts outside the CDR3, is DGGITQSPKYLFRKEGQNVTLSCEQNLNHDAMYWYRQDPGQGLRLIYYSQIVNDFQKGDIAEGYSVSREKKESFPLTVTSAQKNPTAFYLCASSAAAYYEQYFGPGTRLTVT.

The chain uses TRBV6-1 and TRBJ1-5; 9 nucleotides agree with TRBD1. The germline gives CDR1 MNHNS, CDR2 SASEGT. Trimming removed 7 bases from V and 6 bases from J; junction bases left unmatched: 4. The CDR3 runs to 13 residues. The CDR3 DNA is TGTGCCAGCAACAGGGGGCCGGGTCAGCCCCAGCATTTT. Its translation: CASNRGPGQPQHF.

The chain carries TRBV27 and TRBJ2-2, with unresolved D. Germline CDR1 MNHEY, CDR2 SMNVEV (reference sequence). V lost 3 bases and J 6 bases, leaving 5 bases between the germline ends. The CDR3 is 12 amino acids. The CDR3 spells CASSFIPGELFF. The CDR3 DNA follows: TGTGCCAGCAGTTTTATTCCCGGGGAGCTGTTTTTT.

This chain connects TRBV27 to TRBJ2-7; 8 nucleotides agree with TRBD1. Germline CDR1 is MNHEY and CDR2 is SMNVEV (reference sequence). The CDR3 totals 15 residues. Trimming cost V 0 bases and J 2 bases; bases outside gene matches: 3. CDR3 DNA sequence: TGTGCCAGCAGTTTATCGGGACAGGTTCCCTACGAGCAGTACTTC. Its protein product is CASSLSGQVPYEQYF.

The chain couples TRBV4-1 to TRBJ1-1; TRBD1 agrees at 7 bases. After removal of 2 bases from V and 0 bases from J, the junction contained 3 bases not matched to a gene. The CDR3 consists of 15 residues. Germline V gene data show CDR1 as MGHRA and CDR2 as YSYEKL. The CDR3: CASSQRTGMNTEAFF. The DNA of the CDR3 is TGCGCCAGCAGCCAACGGACAGGTATGAACACTGAAGCTTTCTTT.

The V call is TRBV5-4, the J call TRBJ2-1; D gene ambiguous. The CDR3 covers 14 residues. Trimming shortened V by 10 bases and J by 0 bases, and 14 bases separated the two germline ends. Germline V lookup: CDR1 SGHNT, CDR2 YYREEE (reference sequence). CDR3 amino acids: CASSDGISYNEQFF. The DNA of the CDR3 is TGTGCCTCCTCGGACGGAATCTCCTACAATGAGCAGTTCTTC. Complete variable domain (other parts from reference TRBV5-4 and TRBJ2-1): ETGVTQSPTHLIKTRGQQVTLRCSSQSGHNTVSWYQQALGQGPQFIFQYYREEENGRGNFPPRFSGLQFPNYSSELNVNALELDDSALYLCASSDGISYNEQFFGPGTRLTVL.

This chain uses TRBV7-2 with TRBJ2-1; 8 positions match TRBD2. V shed 3 bases and J 2 bases; nucleotides not matched to a gene: 3. The CDR3 is 15 residues long. Germline values: CDR1 SGHTA, CDR2 FQGNSA. The CDR3: CASSLRGAPYNEQFF. In DNA, the CDR3 is TGTGCCAGCAGCTTGCGGGGGGCGCCCTACAATGAGCAGTTCTTC. The full variable domain, completed using reference TRBV7-2 and TRBJ2-1, is GAGVSQSPSNKVTEKGKDVELRCDPISGHTALYWYRQSLGQGLEFLIYFQGNSAPDKSGLPSDRFSAERTGGSVSTLTIQRTQQEDSAVYLCASSLRGAPYNEQFFGPGTRLTVL.

Notes on this clone: At one boundary the junction diverges from the germline segment, which might be a read error. This chain joins TRBV10-3 and TRBJ2-7; the D gene is possibly TRBD2 (6 bases). Germline-derived CDR1 and CDR2 are ENHRY and SYGVKD. The CDR3 contains 14 residues. The CDR3 DNA follows: TGTGCCACTACACCCCACCGGGACTCCCACGAGCAGTACTTC. It yields the protein CATTPHRDSHEQYF.

As to this clone: An end of the junction does not agree with germline; a read error may underlie this. The chain has TRBV5-4 and TRBJ2-7, with TRBD1 matching 9 bases. Germline-derived CDR1 and CDR2 are SGHNT and YYREEE (reference sequence). The CDR3 consists of 13 residues. The CDR3 loop reads CASSFRTGDDLGF. CDR3 nucleotides: TGTGCCAGCAGCTTTCGGACAGGGGACGACCTCGGCTTC.

The CDR3 DNA is TGTGCCAGCAGCCGGAGTGGCAGCCCTGAAGCTTTCTTT. This sequence encodes CASSRSGSPEAFF. The chain is built from TRBV9 and TRBJ1-1; the D is unclear. Germline V gene lookup returns CDR1 SGDLS and CDR2 YYNGEE. Trimming removed 4 bases from V and 6 bases from J, with 13 bases in between. The CDR3 loop spans 13 amino acids. The whole variable domain, remainder taken from reference TRBV9 and TRBJ1-1, is DSGVTQTPKHLITATGQRVTLRCSPRSGDLSVYWYQQSLDQGLQFLIQYYNGEERAKGNILERFSAQQFPDLHSELNLSSLELGDSALYFCASSRSGSPEAFFGQGTRLTVV.

The chain links TRBV27 to TRBJ1-5; 7 bases align to TRBD1. The germline CDR1 and CDR2 sequences are MNHEY and SMNVEV (reference sequence). This CDR3 contains 14 residues. With V trimmed by 5 bases and J by 7 bases, 8 bases remained unmatched. Here the CDR3 reads CASSQTDREQPQHF. CDR3 DNA sequence: TGTGCCAGCAGTCAAACCGACAGGGAACAGCCCCAGCATTTT.

The chain carries TRBV30 and TRBJ2-7, with 7 bases that match TRBD1. The trim removed 5 bases at V and 6 bases at J, leaving 4 bases unmatched. CDR1 is GTSNPN and CDR2 is SVGIG in the germline V gene (reference sequence). This CDR3 is 11 amino acids long. The CDR3 DNA sequence: TGTGCCTGGGGACAGGAAGCCGAGCAGTACTTC. It specifies CAWGQEAEQYF.

The V gene is TRBV30, the J gene TRBJ1-1; D uncertain. Looked up from germline, CDR1 is GTSNPN and CDR2 is SVGIG (reference sequence). This CDR3 spans 13 amino acids. V was clipped by 0 bases and J by 4 bases, with 9 bases between them. CDR3 sequence (DNA): TGTGCCTGGAGTGTACCGGGGTTCACTGAAGCTTTCTTT. Its translation: CAWSVPGFTEAFF.

The rearrangement joins TRBV27 to TRBJ1-2, with D tentatively TRBD1 (5 bases). V was clipped by 5 bases and J by 0 bases, with 13 bases between them. The CDR3 sequence is 15 residues long. Germline V CDR1 and CDR2: MNHEY, SMNVEV (reference sequence). The CDR3 protein is CASSQDRHPNYGYTF. For the CDR3, the DNA is TGTGCCAGCAGTCAAGACAGACACCCTAACTATGGCTACACCTTC.

The chain recombines TRBV27 with TRBJ2-1, with 12 bases identical to TRBD2. CDR3 length: 15 amino acids. Germline assignment: CDR1 MNHEY and CDR2 SMNVEV (reference sequence). V was pared by 6 bases and J by 5 bases, with 5 bases of the junction left unmatched. The chain's CDR3 is CASRITSGRNNEQFF. CDR3 in DNA: TGTGCCAGCAGAATCACTAGCGGGAGGAACAATGAGCAGTTCTTC.